This T cell receptor beta chain was retrieved from a study of CD8 T cells in Susac syndrome. Random hexamers were used to reverse transcribe 0.5 to 1 ug of RNA. TCRdb passed the immunoSEQ multiplex PCR reads through MiXCR, listing each CDR3 protein once. In the table there are about 120,000 distinct CDR3 sequences, approximately 93% of which are singletons. The ends lost 6 bases at V and 5 bases at J; junction bases unmatched: 7. This CDR3 comprises 14 residues. The source is a human donor with multiple sclerosis. What was sequenced was CD4+ T cells from PBMCs. The rearrangement joins TRBV12-3 or TRBV12-4 to TRBJ1-5, with 7 bases lining up with TRBD1. The CDR3 DNA reads TGTGCCAGCAGGCCCGGGACAGCGCATCAGCCCCAGCATTTT. Protein: CASRPGTAHQPQHF.